What follows is one TCR beta chain and its context. Its antigen is currently unknown. TCRdb used MiXCR to reprocess the 5' RACE reads, holding one entry per CDR3 protein. The table has 280,000 or so distinct CDR3 sequences, around 17% seen once. The data were taken from a study of T-cell memory formation after mild COVID-19. General observations from the study: Clones shrinking from day 15 to 85 showed even CD4/CD8 mixes; later expanders tilted CD4+.

The CDR3 has 14 residues. Per the germline V gene, CDR1 is MDHEN and CDR2 is SYDVKM. Trimming took off 8 bases at V and 0 bases at J, with 13 bases between the two ends. The V call is TRBV28, the J call TRBJ1-2; TRBD1 might be the D (5 bases). The clonotype originates from a man between 18 and 29 years old who had mild COVID-19 (a few samples of this study predate the infection). Cell type and time point are not known. The specimen was PBMCs or a T cell subset sorted from them (not recorded which). In nucleotides, the CDR3 is TGTGCCAGCTCCTCGTGGGGGACTAACTATGGCTACACCTTC. The encoded protein is CASSSWGTNYGYTF.